This entry concerns a single T cell receptor (beta chain). Antigen: not known. This sample was included in a study of early T cells in non-severe SARS-CoV-2 infection. Attachment of unique molecular identifiers was made to individual cDNA molecules. TCRdb analysed the 5' RACE reads with MiXCR anew, one entry per CDR3 protein. The profile shows 55,000 to 70,000 distinct CDR3 sequences, more than 9% of them singletons. V was pared by 10 bases and J by 4 bases, with 9 bases of the junction left unmatched. This CDR3 is built from 13 residues. Overall study results and limits: In VDJdb matching, anti-spike CD8 responses were favored while private and CD4 specificities went missing.

The receptor comes from an adult who was a healthcare worker with PCR-confirmed SARS-CoV-2 infection or an uninfected control (not recorded which). Sample: whole blood. This chain links TRBV12-3 or TRBV12-4 with TRBJ1-2, with 7 bases identical to TRBD1. CDR3 amino acids: CATLDREGYGYTF. CDR3 coding DNA: TGTGCCACCCTAGACAGGGAGGGCTATGGCTACACCTTC.